Described below is a single T cell receptor (beta chain) sequence and its context. The data are from a study of cytomegalovirus exposure and HLA in healthy donors. The PCR ran on 60 Vbeta and 13 Jbeta primers. Sequencing used immunoSEQ multiplex PCR; TCRdb keeps in-frame clones, though not all of them. The table has more than 140,000 clones, over 60% seen once. The V gene's germline CDR1 is SGHDT and CDR2 YYEEEE. The V and J ends lost 3 bases and 2 bases respectively, with 9 bases between them. This CDR3 has 13 amino acids. Material: PBMCs. The chain combines TRBV5-6 with TRBJ2-7; a possible D gene is TRBD2 (5 bases). This receptor was obtained from a female donor in good health and CMV-seronegative. CDR3 protein: CASSWFGTYEQYF. CDR3 DNA: TGTGCCAGCAGCTGGTTCGGGACCTACGAGCAGTACTTC.